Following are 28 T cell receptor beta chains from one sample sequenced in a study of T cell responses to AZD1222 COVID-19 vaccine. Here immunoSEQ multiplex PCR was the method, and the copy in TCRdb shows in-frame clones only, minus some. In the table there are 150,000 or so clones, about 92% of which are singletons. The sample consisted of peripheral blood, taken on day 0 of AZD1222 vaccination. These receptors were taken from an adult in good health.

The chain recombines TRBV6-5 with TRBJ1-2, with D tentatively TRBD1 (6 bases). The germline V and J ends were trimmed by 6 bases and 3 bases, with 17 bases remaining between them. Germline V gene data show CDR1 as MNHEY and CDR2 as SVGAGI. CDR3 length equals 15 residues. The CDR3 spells CASSGSGGIDYGYTF. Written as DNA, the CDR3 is TGTGCCAGCAGCGGTTCCGGGGGCATTGACTATGGCTACACCTTC.

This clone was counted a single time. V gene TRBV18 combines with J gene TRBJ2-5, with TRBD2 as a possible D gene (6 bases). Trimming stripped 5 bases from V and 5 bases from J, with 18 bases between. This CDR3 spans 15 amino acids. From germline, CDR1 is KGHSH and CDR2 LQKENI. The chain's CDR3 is CASSFRKTSGETQYF. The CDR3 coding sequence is TGTGCCAGCTCATTTCGCAAGACAAGCGGGGAGACCCAGTACTTC.

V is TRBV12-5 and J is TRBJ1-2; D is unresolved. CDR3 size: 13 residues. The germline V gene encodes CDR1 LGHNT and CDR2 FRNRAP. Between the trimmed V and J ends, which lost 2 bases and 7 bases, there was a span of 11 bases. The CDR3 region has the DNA TGTGCTAGTGGTTTGACGCCCACCTCTGGCTACACCTTC. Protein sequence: CASGLTPTSGYTF.

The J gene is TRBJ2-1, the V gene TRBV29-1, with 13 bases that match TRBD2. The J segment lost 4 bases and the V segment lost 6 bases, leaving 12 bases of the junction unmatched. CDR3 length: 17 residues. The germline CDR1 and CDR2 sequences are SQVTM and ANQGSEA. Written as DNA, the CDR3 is TGCAGCGTCTCCGGGACTAGCGGGGTTGGGTTTTACAATGAGCAGTTCTTC. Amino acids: CSVSGTSGVGFYNEQFF.

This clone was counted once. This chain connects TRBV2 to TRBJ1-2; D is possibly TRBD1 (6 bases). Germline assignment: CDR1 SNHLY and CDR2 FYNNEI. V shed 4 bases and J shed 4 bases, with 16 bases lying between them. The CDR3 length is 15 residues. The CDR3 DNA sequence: TGTGCCAGCAGTGGATTTGGGGGGCTTGTCTATGGCTACACCTTC. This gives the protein CASSGFGGLVYGYTF.

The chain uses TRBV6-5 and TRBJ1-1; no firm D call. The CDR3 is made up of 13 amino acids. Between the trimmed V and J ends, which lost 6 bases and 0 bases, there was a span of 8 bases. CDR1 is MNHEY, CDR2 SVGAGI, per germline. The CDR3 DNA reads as TGTGCCAGCAGACGACAAGTGAACACTGAAGCTTTCTTT. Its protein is CASRRQVNTEAFF.

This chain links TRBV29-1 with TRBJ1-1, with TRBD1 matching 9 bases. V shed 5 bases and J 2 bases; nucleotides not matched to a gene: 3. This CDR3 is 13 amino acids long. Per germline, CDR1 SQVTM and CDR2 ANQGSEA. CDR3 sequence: CSVKQGANTEAFF. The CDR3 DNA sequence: TGCAGCGTTAAACAGGGGGCTAACACTGAAGCTTTCTTT. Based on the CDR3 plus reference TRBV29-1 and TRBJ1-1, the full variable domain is SAVISQKPSRDICQRGTSLTIQCQVDSQVTMMFWYRQQPGQSLTLIATANQGSEATYESGFVIDKFPISRPNLTFSTLTVSNMSPEDSSIYLCSVKQGANTEAFFGQGTRLTVV.

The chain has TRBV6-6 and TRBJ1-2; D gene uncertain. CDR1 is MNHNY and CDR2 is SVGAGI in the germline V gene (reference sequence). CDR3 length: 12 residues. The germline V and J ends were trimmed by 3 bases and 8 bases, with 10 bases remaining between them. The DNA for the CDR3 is TGTGCCAGCAGTTATTCGGGAGACGGCTACACCTTC. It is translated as CASSYSGDGYTF.

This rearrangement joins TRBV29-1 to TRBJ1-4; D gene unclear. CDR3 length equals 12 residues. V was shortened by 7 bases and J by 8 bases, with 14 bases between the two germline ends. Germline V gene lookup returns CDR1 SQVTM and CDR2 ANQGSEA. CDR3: CSAFHGSEKLFF. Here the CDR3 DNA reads TGCAGCGCCTTTCATGGCAGCGAAAAACTGTTTTTT.

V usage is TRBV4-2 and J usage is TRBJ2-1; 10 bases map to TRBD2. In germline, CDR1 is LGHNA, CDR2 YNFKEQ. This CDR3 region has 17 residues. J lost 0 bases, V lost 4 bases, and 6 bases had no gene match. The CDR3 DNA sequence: TGTGCCAGCAGCCGAACTAGCGGGGCCAACTCCTACAATGAGCAGTTCTTC. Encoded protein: CASSRTSGANSYNEQFF.

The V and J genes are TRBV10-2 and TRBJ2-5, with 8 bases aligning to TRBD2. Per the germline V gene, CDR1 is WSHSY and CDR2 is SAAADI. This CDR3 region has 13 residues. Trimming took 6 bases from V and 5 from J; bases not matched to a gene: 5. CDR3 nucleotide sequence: TGCGCCAGCAGACAAGCGGGAGACGAGACCCAGTACTTC. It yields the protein CASRQAGDETQYF.

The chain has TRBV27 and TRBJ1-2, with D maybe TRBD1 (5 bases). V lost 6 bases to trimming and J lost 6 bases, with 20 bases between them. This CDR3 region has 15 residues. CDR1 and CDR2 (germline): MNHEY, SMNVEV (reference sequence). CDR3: CASSPRGTEKNGYTF. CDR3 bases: TGTGCCAGCAGCCCGCGGGGCACGGAGAAGAATGGCTACACCTTC.

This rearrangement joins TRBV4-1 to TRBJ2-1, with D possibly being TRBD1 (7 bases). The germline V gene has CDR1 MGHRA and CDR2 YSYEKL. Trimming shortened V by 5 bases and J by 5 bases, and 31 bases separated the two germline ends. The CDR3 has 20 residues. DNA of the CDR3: TGCGCCAGCAGCACTCGGACTACAGGGGCCGTGACGAAGACAGACAATGAGCAGTTCTTC. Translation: CASSTRTTGAVTKTDNEQFF.

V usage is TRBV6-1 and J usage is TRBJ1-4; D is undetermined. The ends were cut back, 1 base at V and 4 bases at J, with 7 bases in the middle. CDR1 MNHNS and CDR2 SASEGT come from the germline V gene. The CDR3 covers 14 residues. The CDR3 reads CASSEGIYNEKLFF. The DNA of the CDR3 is TGTGCCAGCAGTGAAGGGATCTATAATGAAAAACTGTTTTTT.

The CDR3 DNA reads TGTGCCAGCTCACCGCAAAACAGGGCTGGGGCCAACGTCCTGACTTTC. This sequence encodes CASSPQNRAGANVLTF. The gene calls are TRBV18 and TRBJ2-6; a possible D gene is TRBD1 (6 bases). Germline values: CDR1 KGHSH, CDR2 LQKENI. The V and J ends lost 3 bases and 2 bases respectively, with 11 bases between them. The length of the CDR3 is 16 residues.

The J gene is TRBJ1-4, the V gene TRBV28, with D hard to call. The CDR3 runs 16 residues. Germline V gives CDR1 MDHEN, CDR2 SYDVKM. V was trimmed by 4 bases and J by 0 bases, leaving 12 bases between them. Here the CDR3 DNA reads TGTGCCAGCAGTTATTTTAACGGTGCAACTAATGAAAAACTGTTTTTT. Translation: CASSYFNGATNEKLFF.

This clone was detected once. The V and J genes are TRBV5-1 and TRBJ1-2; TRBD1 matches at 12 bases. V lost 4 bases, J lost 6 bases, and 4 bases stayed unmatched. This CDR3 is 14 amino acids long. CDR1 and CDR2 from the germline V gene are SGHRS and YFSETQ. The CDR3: CASSPGTGGNGYTF. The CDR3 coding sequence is TGCGCCAGCAGCCCCGGGACAGGGGGCAATGGCTACACCTTC.

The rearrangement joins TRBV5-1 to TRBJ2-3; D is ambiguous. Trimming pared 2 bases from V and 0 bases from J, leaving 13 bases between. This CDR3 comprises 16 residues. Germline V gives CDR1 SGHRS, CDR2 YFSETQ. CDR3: CASSFGEASSTDTQYF. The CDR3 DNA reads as TGCGCCAGCAGCTTTGGGGAAGCCTCTAGCACAGATACGCAGTATTTT. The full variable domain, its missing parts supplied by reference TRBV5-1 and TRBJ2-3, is KAGVTQTPRYLIKTRGQQVTLSCSPISGHRSVSWYQQTPGQGLQFLFEYFSETQRNKGNFPGRFSGRQFSNSRSEMNVSTLELGDSALYLCASSFGEASSTDTQYFGPGTRLTVL.

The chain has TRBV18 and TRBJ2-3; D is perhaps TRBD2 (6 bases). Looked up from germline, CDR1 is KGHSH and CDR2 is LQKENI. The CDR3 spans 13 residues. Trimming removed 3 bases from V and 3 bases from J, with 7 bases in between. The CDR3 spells CASSPAGTDTQYF. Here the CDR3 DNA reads TGTGCCAGCTCACCGGCGGGGACAGATACGCAGTATTTT. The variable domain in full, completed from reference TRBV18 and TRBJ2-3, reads NAGVMQNPRHLVRRRGQEARLRCSPMKGHSHVYWYRQLPEEGLKFMVYLQKENIIDESGMPKERFSAEFPKEGPSILRIQQVVRGDSAAYFCASSPAGTDTQYFGPGTRLTVL.

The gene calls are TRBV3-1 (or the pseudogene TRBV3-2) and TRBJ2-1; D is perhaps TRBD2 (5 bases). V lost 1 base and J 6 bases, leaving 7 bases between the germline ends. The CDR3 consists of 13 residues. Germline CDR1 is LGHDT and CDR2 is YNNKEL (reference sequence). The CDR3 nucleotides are TGTGCCAGCAGCCAAGTACGGGGCAATGAGCAGTTCTTC. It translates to CASSQVRGNEQFF.

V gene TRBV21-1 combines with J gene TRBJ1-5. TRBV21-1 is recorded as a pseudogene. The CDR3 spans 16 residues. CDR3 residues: CASKRPGGVGNQPQHF. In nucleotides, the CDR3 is TGTGCCAGCAAAAGACCAGGGGGGGTCGGCAATCAGCCCCAGCATTTT.

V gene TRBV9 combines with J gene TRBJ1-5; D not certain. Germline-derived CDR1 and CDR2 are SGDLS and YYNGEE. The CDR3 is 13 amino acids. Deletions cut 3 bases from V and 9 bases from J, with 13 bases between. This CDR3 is CASSEYSGMPQHF. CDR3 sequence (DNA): TGTGCCAGCAGCGAATACTCGGGGATGCCCCAGCATTTT.

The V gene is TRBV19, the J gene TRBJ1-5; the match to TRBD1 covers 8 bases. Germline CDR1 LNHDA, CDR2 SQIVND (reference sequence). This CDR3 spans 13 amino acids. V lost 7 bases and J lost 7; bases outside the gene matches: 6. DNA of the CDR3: TGTGCCAGTAAGGACAGGGCCGGGCAGCCCCAGCATTTT. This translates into CASKDRAGQPQHF.

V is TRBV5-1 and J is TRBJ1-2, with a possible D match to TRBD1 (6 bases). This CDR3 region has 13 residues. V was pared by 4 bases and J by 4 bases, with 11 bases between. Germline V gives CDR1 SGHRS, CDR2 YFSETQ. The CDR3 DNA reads TGCGCCAGCAGCCCGACAGGACTCTATGGCTACACCTTC. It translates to CASSPTGLYGYTF.

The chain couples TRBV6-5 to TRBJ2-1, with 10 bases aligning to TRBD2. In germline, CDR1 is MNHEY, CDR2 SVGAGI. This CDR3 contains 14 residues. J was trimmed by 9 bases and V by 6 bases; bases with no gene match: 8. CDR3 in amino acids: CASRASGSIIEQFF. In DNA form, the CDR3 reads TGTGCCAGCAGGGCTAGCGGGAGCATAATTGAGCAGTTCTTC.

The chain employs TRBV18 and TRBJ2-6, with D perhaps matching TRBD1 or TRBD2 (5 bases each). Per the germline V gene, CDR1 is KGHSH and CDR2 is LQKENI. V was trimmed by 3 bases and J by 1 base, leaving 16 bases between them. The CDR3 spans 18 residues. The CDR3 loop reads CASSPPGQGGSGANVLTF. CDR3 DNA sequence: TGTGCCAGCTCACCCCCGGGGCAGGGTGGTTCTGGGGCCAACGTCCTGACTTTC.

The CDR3, as DNA: TGTGCCAGCAGCCTCACGTCACTTGACAGGGATGGCCAGCCCCAGCATTTT. This encodes CASSLTSLDRDGQPQHF. The rearrangement joins TRBV5-8 to TRBJ1-5; TRBD1 agrees at 7 bases. Germline V CDR1 and CDR2: SGHTS, YDEGEE. This CDR3 contains 17 residues. V lost 4 bases, J lost 7 bases, and 17 bases stayed unmatched.

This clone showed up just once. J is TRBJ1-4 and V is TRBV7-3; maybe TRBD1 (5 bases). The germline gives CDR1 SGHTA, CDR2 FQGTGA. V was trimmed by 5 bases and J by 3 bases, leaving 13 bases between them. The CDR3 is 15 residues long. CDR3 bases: TGTGCCAGCAGCCTCTCAGGGCTTTCTAATGAAAAACTGTTTTTT. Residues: CASSLSGLSNEKLFF.